Given below is one T cell receptor (beta chain) in context. Its antigen is not identified. The entry originates in a study of cytomegalovirus exposure and HLA in healthy donors. General study results and limits: Altogether, 150 or so TCR beta chains were recorded as cytomegalovirus-associated. A later analysis reportedly identified an Asian-associated ancestry cluster as carrying fewer N-insertions than the 666-donor mean.

This CDR3 is built from 15 residues. The V and J ends lost 5 bases and 4 bases respectively, with 14 bases between them. Germline CDR1 is MNHEY and CDR2 is SVGAGI. PCR involved 60 Vbeta and 13 Jbeta primers. Per the original methods: Later work found approximately 80 million unique TCR beta chains, with 9 million to 13 million shared. Clones were read by immunoSEQ multiplex PCR, and TCRdb kept only the in-frame ones, dropping some. Clone size and V and J calls were adopted from that table, with D and trimming inferred from the DNA. This sample has roughly 80,000 clones, with roughly 65% found just once.

The chain carries TRBV6-5 and TRBJ2-2; the D gene is possibly TRBD1 (6 bases). This clonotype was obtained from a male donor in good health and CMV-seropositive. The material sequenced was PBMCs. The CDR3 coding sequence is TGTGCCAGCAGTACGGGGACATCCGGCACCGGGGAGCTGTTTTTT. This gives the protein CASSTGTSGTGELFF.